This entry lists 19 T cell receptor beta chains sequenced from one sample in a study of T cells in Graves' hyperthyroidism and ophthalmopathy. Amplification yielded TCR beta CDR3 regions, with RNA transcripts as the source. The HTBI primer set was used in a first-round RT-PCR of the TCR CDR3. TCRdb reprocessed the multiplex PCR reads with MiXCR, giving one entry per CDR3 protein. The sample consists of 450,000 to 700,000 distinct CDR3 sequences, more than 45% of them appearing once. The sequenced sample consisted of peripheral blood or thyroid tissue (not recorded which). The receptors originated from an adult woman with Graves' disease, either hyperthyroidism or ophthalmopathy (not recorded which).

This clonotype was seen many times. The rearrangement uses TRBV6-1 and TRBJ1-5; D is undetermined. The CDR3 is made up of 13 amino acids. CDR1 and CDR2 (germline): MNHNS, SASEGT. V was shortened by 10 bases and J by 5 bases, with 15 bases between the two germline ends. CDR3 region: CAMGPDPHQPQHF. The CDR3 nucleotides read TGTGCCATGGGCCCAGACCCCCATCAGCCCCAGCATTTT.

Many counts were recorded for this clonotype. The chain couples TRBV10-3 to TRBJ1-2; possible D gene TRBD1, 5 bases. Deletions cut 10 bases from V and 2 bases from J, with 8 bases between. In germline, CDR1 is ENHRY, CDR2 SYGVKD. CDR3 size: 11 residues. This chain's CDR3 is CATGGNYGYTF. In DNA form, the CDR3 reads TGTGCCACGGGGGGAAACTATGGCTACACCTTC.

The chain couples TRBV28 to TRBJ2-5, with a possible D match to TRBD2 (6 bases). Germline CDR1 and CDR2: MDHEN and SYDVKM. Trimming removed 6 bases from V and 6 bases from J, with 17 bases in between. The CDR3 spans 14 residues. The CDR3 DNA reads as TGTGCCAGCAGGCCCGCCGGGACTCGAAAGACCCAGTACTTC. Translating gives CASRPAGTRKTQYF.

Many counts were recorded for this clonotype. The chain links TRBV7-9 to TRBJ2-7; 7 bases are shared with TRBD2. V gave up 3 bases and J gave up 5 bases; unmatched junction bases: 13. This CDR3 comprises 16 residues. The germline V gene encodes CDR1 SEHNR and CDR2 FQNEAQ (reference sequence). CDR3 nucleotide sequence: TGTGCCAGCAGCTTTACCGCGGGAGTATCTTCTGACGAGCAGTACTTC. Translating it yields CASSFTAGVSSDEQYF.

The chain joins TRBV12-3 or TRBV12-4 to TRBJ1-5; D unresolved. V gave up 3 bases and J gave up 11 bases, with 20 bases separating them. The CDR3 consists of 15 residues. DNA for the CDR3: TGTGCCAGCAGTTTTAGCGGGAGGGCCGTGGAGACCCAGCATTTT. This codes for CASSFSGRAVETQHF.

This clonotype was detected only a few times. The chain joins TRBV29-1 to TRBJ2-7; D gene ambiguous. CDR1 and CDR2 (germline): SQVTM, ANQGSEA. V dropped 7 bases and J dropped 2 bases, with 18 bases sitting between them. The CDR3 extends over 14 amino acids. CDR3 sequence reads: CSAVQSSPPYEQYF. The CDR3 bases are TGCAGCGCCGTACAGTCGTCACCGCCCTACGAGCAGTACTTC.

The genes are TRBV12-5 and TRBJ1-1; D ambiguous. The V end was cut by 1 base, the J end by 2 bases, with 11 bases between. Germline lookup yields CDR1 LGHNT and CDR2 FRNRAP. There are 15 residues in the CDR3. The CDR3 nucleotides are TGTGCTAGTGGTTTGGATGATTTGGGAAACACTGAAGCTTTCTTT. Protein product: CASGLDDLGNTEAFF.

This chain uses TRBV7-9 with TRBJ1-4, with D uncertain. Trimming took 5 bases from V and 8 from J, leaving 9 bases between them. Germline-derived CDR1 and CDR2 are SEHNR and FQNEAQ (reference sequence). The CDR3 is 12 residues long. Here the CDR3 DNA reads TGTGCCAGCAGCGGACGGATGGAAAAACTGTTTTTT. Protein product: CASSGRMEKLFF.

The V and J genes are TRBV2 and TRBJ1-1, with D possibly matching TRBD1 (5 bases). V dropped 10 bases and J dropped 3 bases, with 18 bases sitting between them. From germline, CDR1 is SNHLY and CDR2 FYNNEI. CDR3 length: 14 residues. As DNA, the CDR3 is TGTGCCATCAGGGACGGACAAGGGGACACTGAAGCTTTCTTT. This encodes CAIRDGQGDTEAFF.

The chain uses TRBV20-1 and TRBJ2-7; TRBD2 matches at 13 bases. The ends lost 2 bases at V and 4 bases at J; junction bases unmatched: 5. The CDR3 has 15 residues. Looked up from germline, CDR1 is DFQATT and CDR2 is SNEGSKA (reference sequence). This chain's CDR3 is CSARSPGLAGYEQYF. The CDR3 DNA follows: TGCAGTGCTAGATCCCCGGGACTAGCGGGATACGAGCAGTACTTC.

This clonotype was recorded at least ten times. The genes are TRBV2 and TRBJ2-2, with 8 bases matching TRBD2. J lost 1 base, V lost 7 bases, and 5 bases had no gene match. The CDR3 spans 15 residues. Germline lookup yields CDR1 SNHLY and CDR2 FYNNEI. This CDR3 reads CASKQREWNTGELFF. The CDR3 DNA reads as TGTGCCAGCAAACAGCGGGAGTGGAACACCGGGGAGCTGTTTTTT. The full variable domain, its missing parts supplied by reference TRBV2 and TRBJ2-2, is EPEVTQTPSHQVTQMGQEVILRCVPISNHLYFYWYRQILGQKVEFLVSFYNNEISEKSEIFDDQFSVERPDGSNFTLKIRSTKLEDSAMYFCASKQREWNTGELFFGEGSRLTVL.

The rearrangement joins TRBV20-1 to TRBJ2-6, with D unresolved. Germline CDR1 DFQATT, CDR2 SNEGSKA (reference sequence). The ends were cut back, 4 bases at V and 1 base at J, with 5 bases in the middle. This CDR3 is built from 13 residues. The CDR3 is CSAMKSGANVLTF. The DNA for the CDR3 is TGCAGTGCTATGAAGTCTGGGGCCAACGTCCTGACTTTC.

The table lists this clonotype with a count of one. The DNA for the CDR3 is TGTGCCAGCAGTTTAAGTGGACAGCCGGAAGAGACCCAGTACTTC. Encoded protein: CASSLSGQPEETQYF. The rearrangement uses TRBV7-2 and TRBJ2-5; TRBD1 might be the D (6 bases). V was shortened by 6 bases and J by 3 bases, with 17 bases between the two germline ends. CDR1 and CDR2 (germline): SGHTA, FQGNSA. This CDR3 has 15 amino acids.

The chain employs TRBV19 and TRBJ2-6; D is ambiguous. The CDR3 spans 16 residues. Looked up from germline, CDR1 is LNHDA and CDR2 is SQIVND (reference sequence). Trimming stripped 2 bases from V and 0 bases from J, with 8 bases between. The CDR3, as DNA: TGTGCCAGTAGTATATTGGGGTACTCTGGGGCCAACGTCCTGACTTTC. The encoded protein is CASSILGYSGANVLTF.

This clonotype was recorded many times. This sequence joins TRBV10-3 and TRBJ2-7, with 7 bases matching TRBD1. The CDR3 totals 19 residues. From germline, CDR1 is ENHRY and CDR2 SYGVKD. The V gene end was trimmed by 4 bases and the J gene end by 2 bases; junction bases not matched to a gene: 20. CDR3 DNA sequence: TGTGCCATCAGTGTATCCAGTGGAAACAAACGGACAGGTACCTACGAGCAGTACTTC. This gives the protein CAISVSSGNKRTGTYEQYF.

CDR3: CASSPGGGDGEQYF. The CDR3 DNA reads as TGTGCCAGCAGCCCTGGCGGGGGGGATGGCGAGCAGTACTTC. V and J are TRBV11-2 and TRBJ2-7; 9 positions match TRBD2. Per the germline V gene, CDR1 is SGHAT and CDR2 is FQNNGV. The ends lost 5 bases at V and 6 bases at J; junction bases unmatched: 8. The CDR3 has 14 amino acids. The whole variable domain, filled in from reference TRBV11-2 and TRBJ2-7, reads EAGVAQSPRYKIIEKRQSVAFWCNPISGHATLYWYQQILGQGPKLLIQFQNNGVVDDSQLPKDRFSAERLKGVDSTLKIQPAKLEDSAVYLCASSPGGGDGEQYFGPGTRLTVT.

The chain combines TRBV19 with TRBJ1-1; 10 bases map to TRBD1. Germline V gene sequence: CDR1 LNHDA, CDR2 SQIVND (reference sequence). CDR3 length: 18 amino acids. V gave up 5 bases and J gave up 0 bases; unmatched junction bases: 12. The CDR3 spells CASSPRTGGTSMNTEAFF. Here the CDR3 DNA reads TGTGCCAGTAGTCCCCGGACAGGGGGGACCTCAATGAACACTGAAGCTTTCTTT.

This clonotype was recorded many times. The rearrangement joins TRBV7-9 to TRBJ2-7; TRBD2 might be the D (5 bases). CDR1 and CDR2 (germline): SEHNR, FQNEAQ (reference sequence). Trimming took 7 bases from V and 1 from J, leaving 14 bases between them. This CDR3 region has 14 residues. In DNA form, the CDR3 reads TGTGCCAGCACTCTAGGTGGCGGGTCCTACGAGCAGTACTTC. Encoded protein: CASTLGGGSYEQYF.

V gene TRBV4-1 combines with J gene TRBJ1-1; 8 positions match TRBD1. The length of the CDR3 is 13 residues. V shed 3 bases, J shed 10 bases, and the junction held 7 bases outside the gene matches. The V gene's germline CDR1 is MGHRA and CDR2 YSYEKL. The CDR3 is CASSQRLGQGAFF. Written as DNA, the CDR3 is TGCGCCAGCAGCCAGAGACTAGGACAGGGAGCTTTCTTT.